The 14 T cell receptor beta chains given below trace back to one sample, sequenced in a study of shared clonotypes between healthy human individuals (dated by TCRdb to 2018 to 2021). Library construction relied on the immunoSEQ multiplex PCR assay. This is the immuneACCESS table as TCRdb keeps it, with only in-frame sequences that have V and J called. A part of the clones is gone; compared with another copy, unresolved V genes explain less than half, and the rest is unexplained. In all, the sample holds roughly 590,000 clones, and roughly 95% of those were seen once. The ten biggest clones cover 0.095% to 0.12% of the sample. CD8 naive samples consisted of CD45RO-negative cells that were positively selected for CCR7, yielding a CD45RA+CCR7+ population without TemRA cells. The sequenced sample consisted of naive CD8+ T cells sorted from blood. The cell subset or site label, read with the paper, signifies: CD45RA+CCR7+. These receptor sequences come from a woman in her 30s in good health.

For the CDR3, the DNA is TGTGCCAGCGCAGAAGGACCGGGACTAGCGGGAGGCGAGCAGTACTTC. Its translation is CASAEGPGLAGGEQYF. The rearrangement uses TRBV27 and TRBJ2-7, with 15 bases fitting TRBD2. The V gene end was trimmed by 8 bases and the J gene end by 6 bases; junction bases not matched to a gene: 11. The CDR3 is 16 residues long. Germline values: CDR1 MNHEY, CDR2 SMNVEV (reference sequence).

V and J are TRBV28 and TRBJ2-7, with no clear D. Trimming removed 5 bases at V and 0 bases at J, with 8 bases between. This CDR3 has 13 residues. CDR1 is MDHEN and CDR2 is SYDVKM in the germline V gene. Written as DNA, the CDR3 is TGTGCCAGCAGTGAAAAGAGCTCCTACGAGCAGTACTTC. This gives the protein CASSEKSSYEQYF.

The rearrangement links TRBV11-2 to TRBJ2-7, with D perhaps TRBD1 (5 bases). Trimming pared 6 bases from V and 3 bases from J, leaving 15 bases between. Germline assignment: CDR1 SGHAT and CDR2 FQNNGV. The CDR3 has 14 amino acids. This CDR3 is CASRPTLGDYEQYF. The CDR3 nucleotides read TGTGCCAGCAGACCGACTCTAGGGGACTACGAGCAGTACTTC.

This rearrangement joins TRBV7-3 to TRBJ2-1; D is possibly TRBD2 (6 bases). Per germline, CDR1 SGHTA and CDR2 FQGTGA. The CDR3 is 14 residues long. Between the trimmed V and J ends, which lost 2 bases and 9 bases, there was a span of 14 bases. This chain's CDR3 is CASSLSGLLTEQFF. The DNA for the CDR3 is TGTGCCAGCAGCTTATCGGGACTCCTCACTGAGCAGTTCTTC.

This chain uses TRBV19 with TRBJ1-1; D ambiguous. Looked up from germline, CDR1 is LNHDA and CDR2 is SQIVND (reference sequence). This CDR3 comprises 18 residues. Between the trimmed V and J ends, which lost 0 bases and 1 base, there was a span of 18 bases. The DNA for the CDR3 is TGTGCCAGTAGTATAGATCTAAAACCTCAAACTACGAACACTGAAGCTTTCTTT. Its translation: CASSIDLKPQTTNTEAFF.

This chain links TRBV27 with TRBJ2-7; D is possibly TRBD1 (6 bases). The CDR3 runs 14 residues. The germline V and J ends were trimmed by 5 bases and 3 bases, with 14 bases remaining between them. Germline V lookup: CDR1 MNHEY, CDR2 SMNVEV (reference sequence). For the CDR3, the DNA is TGTGCCAGCAGTCCGACGACAGGTCTCTACGAGCAGTACTTC. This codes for CASSPTTGLYEQYF.

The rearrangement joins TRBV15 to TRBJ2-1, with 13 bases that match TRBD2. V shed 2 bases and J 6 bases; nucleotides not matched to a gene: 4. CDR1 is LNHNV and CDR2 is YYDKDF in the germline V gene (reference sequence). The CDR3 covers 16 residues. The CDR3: CATSRPTSGRPNEQFF. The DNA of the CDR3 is TGTGCCACCAGCAGACCGACTAGCGGGAGGCCCAATGAGCAGTTCTTC. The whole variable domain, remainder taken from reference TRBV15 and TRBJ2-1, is DAMVIQNPRYQVTQFGKPVTLSCSQTLNHNVMYWYQQKSSQAPKLLFHYYDKDFNNEADTPDNFQSRRPNTSFCFLDIRSPGLGDTAMYLCATSRPTSGRPNEQFFGPGTRLTVL.

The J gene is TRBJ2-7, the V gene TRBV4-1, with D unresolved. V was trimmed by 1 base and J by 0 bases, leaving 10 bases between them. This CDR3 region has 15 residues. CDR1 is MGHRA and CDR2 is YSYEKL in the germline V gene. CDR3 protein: CASSQVFHSSYEQYF. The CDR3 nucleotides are TGCGCCAGCAGCCAAGTGTTCCACAGCTCCTACGAGCAGTACTTC.

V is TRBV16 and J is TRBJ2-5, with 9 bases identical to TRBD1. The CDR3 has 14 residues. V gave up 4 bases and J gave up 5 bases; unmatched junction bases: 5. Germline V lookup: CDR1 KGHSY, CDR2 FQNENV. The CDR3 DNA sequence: TGTGCCAGCAGCCTTGGGACAGGGACGGAGACCCAGTACTTC. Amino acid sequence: CASSLGTGTETQYF.

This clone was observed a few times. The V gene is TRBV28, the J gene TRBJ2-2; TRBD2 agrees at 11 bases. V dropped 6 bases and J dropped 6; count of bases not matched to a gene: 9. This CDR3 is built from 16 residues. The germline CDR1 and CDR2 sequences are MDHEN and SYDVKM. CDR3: CASRDDSGRASGELFF. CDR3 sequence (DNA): TGTGCCAGCAGGGACGATAGCGGGAGGGCCTCCGGGGAGCTGTTTTTT.

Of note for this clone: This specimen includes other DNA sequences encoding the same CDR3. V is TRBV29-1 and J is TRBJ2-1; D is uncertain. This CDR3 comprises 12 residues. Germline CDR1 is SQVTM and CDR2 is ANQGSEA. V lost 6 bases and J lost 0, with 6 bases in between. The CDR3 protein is CSVPSSYNEQFF. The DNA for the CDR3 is TGCAGCGTCCCCTCCTCCTACAATGAGCAGTTCTTC.

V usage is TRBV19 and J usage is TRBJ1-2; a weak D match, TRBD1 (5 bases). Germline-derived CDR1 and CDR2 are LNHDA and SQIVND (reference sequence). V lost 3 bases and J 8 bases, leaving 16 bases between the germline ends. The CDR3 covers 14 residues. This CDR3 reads CASSIRASGSGYTF. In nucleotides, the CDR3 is TGTGCCAGTAGTATTCGGGCATCAGGGTCGGGCTACACCTTC.

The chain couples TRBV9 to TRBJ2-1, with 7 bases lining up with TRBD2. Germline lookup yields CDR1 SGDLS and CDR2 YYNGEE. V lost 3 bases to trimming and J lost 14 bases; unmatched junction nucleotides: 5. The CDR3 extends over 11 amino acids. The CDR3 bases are TGTGCCAGCAGCGCGGGGGGTTCGGAGTTCTTC. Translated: CASSAGGSEFF.

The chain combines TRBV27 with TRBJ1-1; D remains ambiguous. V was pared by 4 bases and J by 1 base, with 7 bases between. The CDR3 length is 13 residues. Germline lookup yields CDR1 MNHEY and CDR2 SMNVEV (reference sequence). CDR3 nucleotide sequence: TGTGCCAGCAGTTGGTCAGAGAACACTGAAGCTTTCTTT. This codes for CASSWSENTEAFF.